This TCR beta chain was retrieved from a study of CD4 T cells in relation to SARS-CoV-2 and coronaviruses (dated by TCRdb to the early 2020s). Regarding the research as a whole: In the ViraFEST assay, PBMCs were cultured with antigen for 10 days, after which TCR beta CDR3s were sequenced to identify clonal expansions specific to the antigen. Shared crossreactive spike epitopes were mapped to their HLA restriction using patient-derived lymphoblastoid cell lines. A different, Illumina-based TCR-beta assay was used to sequence expansion assays from other donors in the study. An HIV-1 Nef peptide pool or a no-peptide culture served as the negative reference condition. At the level of individual TCR clonotypes, the study measured memory CD4+ T cell crossreactivity between SARS-CoV-2 spike protein and common cold coronavirus spike proteins. The Adaptive Biotechnologies TCR-sequencing kit was used to sequence samples from a few pre-COVID donors and the naive versus memory experiments, whereas other data were Illumina-based. Points the paper makes about the study in general: Because no donor provided both pre-pandemic and post-infection samples, tracing the source of pre-existing responses was limited. Crossreactive clones showed significantly weaker SARS-CoV-2-driven expansion than monoreactive clones, consistent with antigenic imprinting. Since the crossreactivity analysis centred on spike protein, crossreactivity against other viral proteins was not assessed. Around two thirds of donors had memory CD4+ clonotypes that crossrecognized SARS-CoV-2 and at least one common cold coronavirus spike. Small numbers of patients and of tested TCRs limited the study.

CD4+ T cells from unexposed donors were collected before the COVID-19 pandemic (2011-2018). Following 10 days of culture, the EasySep CD4+ T cell isolation kit was used to isolate CD4+ T cells. As far as cell numbers permitted, CD4+ T cells from unexposed donors were tested for reactivity against SARS-CoV-2 S and N as well as four spike pools from common cold coronaviruses. Each well received a few million PBMCs, cultured in IMDM supplemented with roughly 5.3% human AB serum and around 9 IU/ml IL-2. Half of the culture medium was replaced with fresh IL-2-containing medium on days 3 and 7. In general, triplicate replicate wells were used for every peptide culture condition. The leukapheresis product for the unexposed donors was obtained through commercial purchase. Ficoll-Paque PLUS gradient centrifugation was used to isolate PBMCs from either whole blood or leukapheresis product. PBMCs were either used fresh in the expansion assay or cryopreserved at -140 degrees C. The QIAamp Micro DNA Kit was used to extract genomic DNA from the CD4+ T cells.

The library was generated by the immunoSEQ multiplex PCR assay. On the study's bioinformatics: During preprocessing, nonproductive sequences were discarded, as were any CDR3s that did not begin with C, did not end with F or W, or were shorter than 7 amino acids. Antigen-specific clonotypes were called with the MANAFEST web app, based on expansion relative to reference and other culture wells. A clone counted as positive if significantly expanded in 2 of 3 replicate wells versus the reference culture at FDR below 0.05. For a clone to be considered positive, significant expansion relative to all other tandem wells and an odds ratio above 5 were also required. Pairwise Levenshtein distance, computed with the stringdist R package after three terminal residues were trimmed from each end, was used as the measure of CDR3 homology. TCRdb retrieved this table from immuneACCESS and kept in-frame rearrangements only. Not all clones are present; in checked studies, unresolved V genes account for under half, and no reason is known for the remainder. That table supplies the V and J calls and clone size; D and trimming were determined from the DNA. This sample is represented by approximately 25,000 clones; around 70% of them were singletons. The ten top clones hold around 18% of the sample.

Comments on this clone: Its antigen has not been determined. No base qualities exist here, and no much larger clone lies one base off it.

Reading the germline V gene gives CDR1 KGHDR and CDR2 SFDVKD. V ends up 6 bases short and J 0 bases short, with an unmatched junction base count of 16. Reading from cysteine to phenylalanine, the CDR3 counts 21 amino acids. Of the read, only the CDR3 DNA is kept; its 63 bases are in frame from base 1. This receptor chain uses TRBV24-1 and TRBJ2-1, with 13 junctional bases fitting TRBD2. This sequence originates from a human donor in good health. The material sequenced was CD4+ T cells from PBMCs, cultured in vitro. The sequenced DNA is TGTGCCACCAGTAGAAGTCCCGGGACTAGCGGGACGACCACCTCCTACAATGAGCAGTTCTTC. Its amino acids are CATSRSPGTSGTTTSYNEQFF.